Described below is a single TCR beta chain sequence and its context. The sample belongs to a study of technical replicates of blood from a few donors. Using immunoSEQ multiplex PCR, the repertoire was profiled, and TCRdb retains in-frame clones only, with some absent. The sample shows some 80,000 clones, 96% of them seen only once. The receptor was derived from a human donor in good health. The sequenced sample consisted of T cells isolated from PBMCs.

CDR3 amino acids: CASSMTPNTEAFF. CDR3 nucleotides: TGTGCCAGCAGCATGACACCGAACACTGAAGCTTTCTTT. The chain recombines TRBV21-1 with TRBJ1-1; TRBD1, the table's D call, lacks a check against the DNA. TRBV21-1 is labeled a pseudogene. This CDR3 comprises 13 residues.